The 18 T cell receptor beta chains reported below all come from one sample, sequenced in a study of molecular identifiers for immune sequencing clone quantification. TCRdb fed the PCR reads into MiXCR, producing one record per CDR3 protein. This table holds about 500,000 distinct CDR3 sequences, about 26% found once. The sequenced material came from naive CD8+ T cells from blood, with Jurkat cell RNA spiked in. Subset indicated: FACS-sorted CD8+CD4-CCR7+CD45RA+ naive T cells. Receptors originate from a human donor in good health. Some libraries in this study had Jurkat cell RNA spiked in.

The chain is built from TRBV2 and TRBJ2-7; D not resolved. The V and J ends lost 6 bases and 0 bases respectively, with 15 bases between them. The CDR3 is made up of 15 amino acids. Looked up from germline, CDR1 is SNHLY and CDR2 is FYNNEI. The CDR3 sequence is CASSEIRTPSYEQYF. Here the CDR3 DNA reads TGTGCCAGCAGCGAAATTCGAACACCCTCCTACGAGCAGTACTTC.

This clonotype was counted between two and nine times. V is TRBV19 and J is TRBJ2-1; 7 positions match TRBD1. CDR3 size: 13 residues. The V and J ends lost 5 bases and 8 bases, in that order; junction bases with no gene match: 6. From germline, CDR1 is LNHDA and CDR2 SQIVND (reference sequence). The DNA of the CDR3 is TGTGCCAGTAGTCTAAACAGGGGCCATGAGCAGTTCTTC. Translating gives CASSLNRGHEQFF.

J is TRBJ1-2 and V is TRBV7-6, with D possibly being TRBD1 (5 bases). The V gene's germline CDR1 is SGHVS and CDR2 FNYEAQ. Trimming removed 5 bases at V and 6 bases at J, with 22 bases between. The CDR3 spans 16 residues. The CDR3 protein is CASSPLERPGTDGYTF. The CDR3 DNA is TGTGCCAGCAGCCCCCTGGAAAGACCCGGGACCGATGGCTACACCTTC.

CDR3: CASSIGISNQPQHF. CDR3 coding DNA: TGTGCCAGTAGTATAGGCATTAGCAATCAGCCCCAGCATTTT. This chain links TRBV19 with TRBJ1-5; D is ambiguous. In germline, CDR1 is LNHDA, CDR2 SQIVND (reference sequence). Trimming cost V 1 base and J 0 bases, with 4 bases left between them. CDR3 size: 14 residues.

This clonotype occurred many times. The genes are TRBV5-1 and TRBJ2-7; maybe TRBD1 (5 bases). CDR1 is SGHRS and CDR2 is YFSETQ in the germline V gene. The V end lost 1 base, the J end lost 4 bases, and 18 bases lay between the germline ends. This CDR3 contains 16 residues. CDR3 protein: CASSLISWGNSYEQYF. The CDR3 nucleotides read TGCGCCAGCAGCTTGATCTCTTGGGGCAATTCGTACGAGCAGTACTTC. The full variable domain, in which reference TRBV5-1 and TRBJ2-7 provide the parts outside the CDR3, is KAGVTQTPRYLIKTRGQQVTLSCSPISGHRSVSWYQQTPGQGLQFLFEYFSETQRNKGNFPGRFSGRQFSNSRSEMNVSTLELGDSALYLCASSLISWGNSYEQYFGPGTRLTVT.

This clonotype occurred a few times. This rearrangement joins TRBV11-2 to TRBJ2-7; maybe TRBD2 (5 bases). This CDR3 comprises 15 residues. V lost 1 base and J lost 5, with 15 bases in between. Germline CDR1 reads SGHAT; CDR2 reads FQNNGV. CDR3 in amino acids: CASSLGLAAGDEQYF. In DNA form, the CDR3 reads TGTGCCAGCAGCTTAGGGCTAGCTGCTGGGGACGAGCAGTACTTC.

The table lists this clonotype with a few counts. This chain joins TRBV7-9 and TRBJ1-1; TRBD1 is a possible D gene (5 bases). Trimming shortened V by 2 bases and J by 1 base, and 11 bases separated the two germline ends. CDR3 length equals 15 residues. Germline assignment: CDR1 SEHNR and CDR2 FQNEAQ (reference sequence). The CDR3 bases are TGTGCCAGCAGCTTAATGGCTCAGGGGAACACTGAAGCTTTCTTT. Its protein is CASSLMAQGNTEAFF.

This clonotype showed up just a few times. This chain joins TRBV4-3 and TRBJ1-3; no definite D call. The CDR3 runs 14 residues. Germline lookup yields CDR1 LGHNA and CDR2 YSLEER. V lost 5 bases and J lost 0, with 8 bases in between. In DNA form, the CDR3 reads TGCGCCAGCAGCGAGGGTGTCTCTGGAAACACCATATATTTT. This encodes CASSEGVSGNTIYF.

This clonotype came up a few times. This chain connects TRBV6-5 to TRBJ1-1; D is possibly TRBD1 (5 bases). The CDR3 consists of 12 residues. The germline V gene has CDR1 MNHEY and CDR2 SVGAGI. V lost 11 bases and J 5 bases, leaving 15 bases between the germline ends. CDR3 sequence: CAAQTRGTEAFF. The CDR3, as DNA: TGTGCCGCCCAGACTAGGGGTACTGAAGCTTTCTTT.

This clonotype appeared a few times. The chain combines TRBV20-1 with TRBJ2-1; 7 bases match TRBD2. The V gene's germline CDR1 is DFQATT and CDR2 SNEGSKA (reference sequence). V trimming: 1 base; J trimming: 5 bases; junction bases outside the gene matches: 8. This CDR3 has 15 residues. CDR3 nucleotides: TGCAGTGCTAGAGTAACACGAACTAGCGACAATGAGCAGTTCTTC. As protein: CSARVTRTSDNEQFF.

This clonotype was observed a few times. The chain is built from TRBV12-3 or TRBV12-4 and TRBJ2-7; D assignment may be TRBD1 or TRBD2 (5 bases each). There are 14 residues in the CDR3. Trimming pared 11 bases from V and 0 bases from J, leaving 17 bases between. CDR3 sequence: CAVAGTDSSYEQYF. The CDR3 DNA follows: TGTGCCGTAGCCGGGACCGACTCCTCCTACGAGCAGTACTTC.

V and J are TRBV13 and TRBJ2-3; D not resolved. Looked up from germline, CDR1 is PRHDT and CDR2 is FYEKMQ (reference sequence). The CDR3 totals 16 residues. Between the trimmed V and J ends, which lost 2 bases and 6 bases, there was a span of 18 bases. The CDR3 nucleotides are TGTGCCAGCAGCTTAAAGGGCAGTCACGCAGAGGATACGCAGTATTTT. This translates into CASSLKGSHAEDTQYF.

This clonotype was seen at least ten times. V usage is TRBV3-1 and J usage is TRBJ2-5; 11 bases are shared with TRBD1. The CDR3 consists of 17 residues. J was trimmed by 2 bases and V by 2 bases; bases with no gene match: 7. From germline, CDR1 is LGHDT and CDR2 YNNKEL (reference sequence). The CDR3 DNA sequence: TGTGCCAGCAGCCAACTCGGGACAGGGGGTCGGCAAGAGACCCAGTACTTC. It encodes CASSQLGTGGRQETQYF.

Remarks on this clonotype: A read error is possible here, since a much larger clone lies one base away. CDR3: CSVEDERAWRGERFF. CDR3 nucleotide sequence: TGCAGCGTTGAAGATGAGCGGGCCTGGCGGGGTGAGCGGTTCTTC. This chain uses TRBV29-1 with TRBJ2-1; weak D call: TRBD2 (6 bases). The germline V gene encodes CDR1 SQVTM and CDR2 ANQGSEA. The CDR3 contains 15 residues.

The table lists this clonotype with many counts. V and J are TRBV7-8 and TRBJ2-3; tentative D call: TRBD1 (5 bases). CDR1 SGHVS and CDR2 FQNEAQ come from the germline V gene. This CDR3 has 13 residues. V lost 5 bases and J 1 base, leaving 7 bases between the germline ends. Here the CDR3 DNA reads TGTGCCAGCAGCAGGGGCCGCACAGATACGCAGTATTTT. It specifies CASSRGRTDTQYF.

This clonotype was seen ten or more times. CDR3 loop: CASSVASSVAEAFF. The CDR3 DNA is TGTGCCAGCAGCGTAGCGTCATCGGTCGCTGAAGCTTTCTTT. The chain recombines TRBV9 with TRBJ1-1; D remains ambiguous. Germline-derived CDR1 and CDR2 are SGDLS and YYNGEE. V was shortened by 0 bases and J by 6 bases, with 12 bases between the two germline ends. This CDR3 region has 14 residues. Together with reference TRBV9 and TRBJ1-1, the CDR3 gives the full variable domain: DSGVTQTPKHLITATGQRVTLRCSPRSGDLSVYWYQQSLDQGLQFLIQYYNGEERAKGNILERFSAQQFPDLHSELNLSSLELGDSALYFCASSVASSVAEAFFGQGTRLTVV.

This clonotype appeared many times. CDR3 amino acids: CASSLEVGLAGGQEKDTQYF. The CDR3 region has the DNA TGTGCCAGCAGCTTAGAAGTGGGACTAGCGGGGGGGCAGGAAAAAGATACGCAGTATTTT. V and J are TRBV7-2 and TRBJ2-3, with 16 positions matching TRBD2. The CDR3 loop spans 20 amino acids. The V gene end was trimmed by 1 base and the J gene end by 5 bases; junction bases not matched to a gene: 12. Germline CDR1 and CDR2: SGHTA and FQGNSA.

The CDR3 spells CASTAGLARPATQYF. CDR3 nucleotides: TGTGCCAGCACCGCCGGCCTAGCGCGCCCCGCTACGCAGTATTTT. This rearrangement joins TRBV7-9 to TRBJ2-3; D perhaps matches TRBD2 (6 bases). Between the trimmed V and J ends, which lost 7 bases and 8 bases, there was a span of 22 bases. Per germline, CDR1 SEHNR and CDR2 FQNEAQ (reference sequence). There are 15 residues in the CDR3.